This TCR beta chain derives from a study of T cells in Graves' hyperthyroidism and ophthalmopathy. In its sample, this clonotype was seen a few times. The CDR3 regions of TCR beta were amplified from RNA transcripts. When the TCR CDR3 underwent first-round RT-PCR, the HTBI primer set was used. From the multiplex PCR reads, TCRdb called clonotypes with MiXCR, one entry per CDR3 protein. Of almost 500,000 distinct CDR3 sequences in the sample, about 20% were seen once. V was cut by 2 bases and J by 10 bases, with 22 bases left in between. The CDR3 loop spans 16 amino acids. Germline V gene sequence: CDR1 SGHRS, CDR2 YFSETQ. On the basis of clinical symptoms, serum thyroxine and TRAb, thyroid ultrasound and orbital computed tomography, diagnoses were made.

The sequence came from a woman between 65 and 79 years old with Graves' ophthalmopathy. Sample: blood. The V gene is TRBV5-1, the J gene TRBJ2-1, with D maybe TRBD2 (6 bases). The CDR3 protein is CASSFSGGRSDLEQFF. DNA of the CDR3: TGCGCCAGCAGCTTCAGTGGAGGGCGTTCGGATTTGGAGCAGTTCTTC.